One TCR beta chain is described in this entry. This entry is derived from a study of control samples from healthy donors and cancer patients. Sequenced by immunoSEQ multiplex PCR; TCRdb stores in-frame clones only, minus some. The sample carries approximately 150,000 clones, around 88% recorded once. Trimming stripped 0 bases from V and 10 bases from J, with 19 bases between. The CDR3 is made up of 15 amino acids. The germline CDR1 and CDR2 sequences are LGHNA and YSLEER. The TCR was taken from a man aged 18 to 30 in good health. This sequence joins TRBV4-3 and TRBJ2-7; possible D gene TRBD2, 5 bases. The source material was blood. The CDR3, as DNA: TGCGCCAGCAGCCAAGATAGGAGGCAGGAAAGGCCCCAGTACTTC. It encodes CASSQDRRQERPQYF.